This T cell receptor (beta chain) was retrieved from a study of cytomegalovirus exposure and HLA in healthy donors. Overall study context: Membership in the Caucasian-associated ancestry cluster was found for around 85% of fewer than 450 genotyped donors. Findings and caveats of the study: Roughly uniform sequencing depth across donors was assumed, possibly incorrectly. A missense variant in DCLRE1C was later tied to TCR beta V- and J-gene trimming. In vitro, three CMV-associated chains proved specific for CMV antigens.

Primers: 60 Vbeta forward and 13 Jbeta reverse. Repertoires were generated with immunoSEQ multiplex PCR, while TCRdb's copy carries only in-frame clones and drops some. This table holds some 150,000 clones, approximately 80% found once. Worth noting for this clone: Its antigen is not identified.

The ends lost 6 bases at V and 0 bases at J; junction bases unmatched: 5. Germline CDR1 is MGHDK and CDR2 is SYGVNS. The CDR3 covers 15 residues. The sequencing input was PBMCs. The TCR comes from a man aged 18 to 35 in good health and CMV-seropositive. This chain links TRBV25-1 with TRBJ2-5; 9 positions agree with TRBD2. The DNA for the CDR3 is TGTGCCAGCAGGGGTTCTAGCGGGAACCAAGAGACCCAGTACTTC. This gives the protein CASRGSSGNQETQYF.